The 9 T cell receptor beta chains reported below all come from one sample, sequenced in a study of tumor and adjacent non-tumor tissue in lung cancer. No cell sorting was done before RNA was extracted from the tissue. More than 3 cm separated this lung sample from the edge of the tumor. Three rounds of nested PCR, following a modified ARM-PCR protocol, produced the TCRbeta library. TCRdb redid the calling of the multiplex PCR reads with MiXCR, one entry per CDR3 protein. The sample has almost 75,000 distinct CDR3 sequences; roughly 70% are singletons. The sequenced material came from distant non-tumor lung tissue. The origin of the receptors is a woman aged 50 to 60 with non-small cell lung cancer.

This clonotype occurred many times. V usage is TRBV13 and J usage is TRBJ2-7; D gene uncertain. This CDR3 is built from 12 residues. Germline V gene sequence: CDR1 PRHDT, CDR2 FYEKMQ (reference sequence). V lost 1 base to trimming and J lost 2 bases, with 3 bases between them. CDR3 region: CASSLVPYEQYF. In DNA form, the CDR3 reads TGTGCCAGCAGCTTAGTGCCCTACGAGCAGTACTTC.

This clonotype occurred many times. The chain is built from TRBV12-3 or TRBV12-4 and TRBJ2-1, with TRBD2 matching over 9 bases. The CDR3 runs 15 residues. V dropped 7 bases and J dropped 4; count of bases not matched to a gene: 8. CDR3: CASTETLAGYNEQFF. DNA of the CDR3: TGTGCCAGCACCGAAACCCTAGCGGGGTACAATGAGCAGTTCTTC.

This clonotype was counted many times. The rearrangement uses TRBV6-1 and TRBJ1-5; D call uncertain. Germline V lookup: CDR1 MNHNS, CDR2 SASEGT. V shed 3 bases and J shed 0 bases, with 6 bases lying between them. The CDR3 covers 14 residues. The CDR3 DNA follows: TGTGCCAGCAGTGAGGGGTATAGCAATCAGCCCCAGCATTTT. It codes for CASSEGYSNQPQHF.

Concerning this clonotype: A clone one base away is much larger, so this may be a read error. The CDR3 nucleotides read TGTGCCAGCATCCTGACAGGACTGAACACTGAAGCTTTCTTT. Its protein product is CASILTGLNTEAFF. This rearrangement joins TRBV6-2 or TRBV6-3 to TRBJ1-1; D is perhaps TRBD1 (6 bases). This CDR3 is built from 14 residues. The germline gives CDR1 MNHEY, CDR2 SVGEGT. Trimming stripped 7 bases from V and 0 bases from J, with 12 bases between.

This clonotype was seen a single time. The rearrangement joins TRBV5-1 to TRBJ1-1; TRBD1 might be the D (5 bases). The CDR3 is 17 amino acids. V lost 3 bases, J lost 0 bases, and 18 bases lay in between. Germline CDR1 and CDR2: SGHRS and YFSETQ. The DNA for the CDR3 is TGCGCCAGCAGCTCTGAAGGGTTTGGGGGGATGAACACTGAAGCTTTCTTT. This encodes CASSSEGFGGMNTEAFF.

The J gene is TRBJ1-5, the V gene TRBV20-1, with D perhaps matching TRBD1 (6 bases). The CDR3 runs to 14 residues. Germline CDR1 is DFQATT and CDR2 is SNEGSKA (reference sequence). The CDR3 DNA reads TGCGATGCTCAAAGACCCCAGGGGAATCAGCCCCAGCATTTT. Translating gives CDAQRPQGNQPQHF.

As to this clonotype: The conserved final phenylalanine or tryptophan is absent from the CDR3, which likely points to a read error. The V gene is TRBV20-1, the J gene TRBJ1-5; D possibly corresponds to TRBD1 (6 bases). The CDR3 is 16 amino acids. Germline assignment: CDR1 DFQATT and CDR2 SNEGSKA (reference sequence). The CDR3 sequence is CSALSGAALSNQPQHS. CDR3 in DNA: TGCAGCGCACTATCAGGGGCAGCCCTTAGCAATCAGCCCCAGCATTCT.

As concerns this clonotype: One end of the junction does not line up with germline, which may come from a read error. The gene calls are TRBV4-1 and TRBJ1-5; no firm D call. The CDR3 loop spans 15 amino acids. Germline values: CDR1 MGHRA, CDR2 YSYEKL. CDR3 bases: TGCGCCAGTAGCCAAGAACCGACAAGCAATCAGTCCCAGCATTTT. It specifies CASSQEPTSNQSQHF.

This chain joins TRBV11-2 and TRBJ2-7; 7 bases match TRBD1. V dropped 7 bases and J dropped 2; count of bases not matched to a gene: 11. The germline V gene has CDR1 SGHAT and CDR2 FQNNGV. The CDR3 has 15 amino acids. CDR3 sequence: CASTSGTDWTYEQYF. CDR3 nucleotide sequence: TGTGCCAGCACCTCGGGGACAGACTGGACCTACGAGCAGTACTTC.